These 21 T cell receptor beta chains originate from one sample sequenced in a study of shared clonotypes between healthy human individuals. Assay used: immunoSEQ multiplex PCR; TCRdb lists only in-frame clones, some missing. Here the sample spans over a million clones, 95% to 99% being singletons. The sequenced sample consisted of naive CD4+ T cells sorted from blood. As for subset: CD45RA+ positively selected. Source of these receptors: a man younger than 40 in good health.

This clone was detected only once. Here the CDR3 reads CAWSRAGELFF. The CDR3 DNA reads as TGTGCCTGGAGTAGGGCCGGGGAGCTGTTTTTT. This chain connects TRBV30 to TRBJ2-2; no definite D call. The CDR3 consists of 11 residues. Germline V gene data show CDR1 as GTSNPN and CDR2 as SVGIG (reference sequence). Trimming stripped 2 bases from V and 6 bases from J, with 4 bases between. The variable domain in full, completed from reference TRBV30 and TRBJ2-2, reads SQTIHQWPATLVQPVGSPLSLECTVEGTSNPNLYWYRQAAGRGLQLLFYSVGIGQISSEVPQNLSASRPQDRQFILSSKKLLLSDSGFYLCAWSRAGELFFGEGSRLTVL.

The chain uses TRBV2 and TRBJ1-2; the D is unclear. Looked up from germline, CDR1 is SNHLY and CDR2 is FYNNEI. The V end was cut by 5 bases, the J end by 4 bases, with 17 bases between. The CDR3 spans 15 residues. As DNA, the CDR3 is TGTGCCAGCAGTTCCAAGAGTTTCGCAGGCTATGGCTACACCTTC. This translates into CASSSKSFAGYGYTF. Full variable domain (missing parts from reference TRBV2 and TRBJ1-2): EPEVTQTPSHQVTQMGQEVILRCVPISNHLYFYWYRQILGQKVEFLVSFYNNEISEKSEIFDDQFSVERPDGSNFTLKIRSTKLEDSAMYFCASSSKSFAGYGYTFGSGTRLTVV.

The J gene is TRBJ1-3, the V gene TRBV5-1, with a possible D match to TRBD1 (6 bases). Trimming cost V 0 bases and J 4 bases, with 14 bases left between them. Germline V gives CDR1 SGHRS, CDR2 YFSETQ. The CDR3 is 16 amino acids. The CDR3 reads CASSLERGAGGNTIYF. The CDR3 DNA is TGCGCCAGCAGCTTGGAACGGGGGGCCGGAGGAAACACCATATATTTT.

The V and J genes are TRBV25-1 and TRBJ2-2, with 9 bases lining up with TRBD1. With 2 bases clipped from V and 6 bases from J, the junction kept 7 bases outside the gene matches. CDR3 size: 16 residues. CDR1 is MGHDK, CDR2 SYGVNS, per germline. The CDR3 DNA reads as TGTGCCAGCAGTGAAGGTGGGAGGACAGGGGCCGGGGAGCTGTTTTTT. This gives the protein CASSEGGRTGAGELFF.

The rearrangement uses TRBV9 and TRBJ1-5; no definite D call. Per germline, CDR1 SGDLS and CDR2 YYNGEE. Trimming left V 0 bases short and J 1 base short, with 8 bases between. This CDR3 is built from 15 residues. The CDR3 DNA follows: TGTGCCAGCAGCGTAGCGGGCGGCAGCAATCAGCCCCAGCATTTT. Protein: CASSVAGGSNQPQHF.

The chain links TRBV2 to TRBJ2-5; D call uncertain. The V end lost 4 bases, the J end lost 0 bases, and 6 bases lay between the germline ends. The CDR3 totals 13 residues. Per germline, CDR1 SNHLY and CDR2 FYNNEI. CDR3 region: CASSVADQETQYF. CDR3 DNA sequence: TGTGCCAGCAGTGTGGCAGACCAAGAGACCCAGTACTTC.

This sequence joins TRBV29-1 and TRBJ1-1, with unresolved D. With 4 bases removed from V and 4 bases from J, the gap between germline ends came to 16 bases. This CDR3 region has 14 residues. Looked up from germline, CDR1 is SQVTM and CDR2 is ANQGSEA. The CDR3 bases are TGCAGCGTTGTGAGGAGGGAAAGTCCCACTGAAGCTTTCTTT. Amino acid sequence: CSVVRRESPTEAFF.

The V gene is TRBV7-9, the J gene TRBJ2-1, with D perhaps TRBD1 (5 bases). The V gene's germline CDR1 is SEHNR and CDR2 FQNEAQ (reference sequence). V was cut by 5 bases and J by 0 bases, with 23 bases left in between. CDR3 length: 19 residues. This chain's CDR3 is CASSHTDRRQLSSYNEQFF. CDR3 nucleotides: TGTGCCAGCAGCCATACGGACCGTAGACAGCTAAGCTCCTACAATGAGCAGTTCTTC.

In the case of this clone: A junction end diverges from the germline sequence, so it may reflect a read error. The V call is TRBV12-5, the J call TRBJ2-6; D possibly corresponds to TRBD1 (5 bases). Looked up from germline, CDR1 is LGHNT and CDR2 is FRNRAP. The CDR3 is 18 residues long. The CDR3 DNA reads as TGTGCTAGTGGTTCCACGATAGGCACCAGCTCTGGGGCCAATGTCCTGACTTTC. Translation: CASGSTIGTSSGANVLTF.

This CDR3 reads CASSSGDTGELFF. CDR3 DNA: TGTGCCAGCAGCTCAGGGGACACCGGGGAGCTGTTTTTT. V usage is TRBV5-4 and J usage is TRBJ2-2, with D perhaps matching TRBD1 (6 bases). V dropped 3 bases and J dropped 3 bases, with 6 bases sitting between them. CDR1 SGHNT and CDR2 YYREEE come from the germline V gene (reference sequence). The CDR3 is 13 amino acids.

The rearrangement joins TRBV10-3 to TRBJ1-5; no clear D. Germline V gene data show CDR1 as ENHRY and CDR2 as SYGVKD. Trimming took 0 bases from V and 4 from J, leaving 4 bases between them. CDR3 size: 13 residues. This chain's CDR3 is CAISESENQPQHF. DNA for the CDR3: TGTGCCATCAGTGAGTCGGAAAATCAGCCCCAGCATTTT.

CDR3 in amino acids: CATSRGAKGARNEQFF. The CDR3 bases are TGTGCCACCAGCAGAGGCGCTAAAGGGGCGCGAAATGAGCAGTTCTTC. The V gene is TRBV15, the J gene TRBJ2-1, with a tentative D call TRBD1 (5 bases). Trimming left V 1 base short and J 7 bases short, with 17 bases between. CDR3 size: 16 residues. The germline gives CDR1 LNHNV, CDR2 YYDKDF (reference sequence).

The chain recombines TRBV18 with TRBJ2-1; 12 bases map to TRBD2. With V trimmed by 4 bases and J by 8 bases, 9 bases remained unmatched. In germline, CDR1 is KGHSH, CDR2 LQKENI. The CDR3 length is 16 residues. The CDR3 DNA is TGTGCCAGCTCACGGCTAGCGGGAGGGCCCGGCGATGAGCAGTTCTTC. Amino acids: CASSRLAGGPGDEQFF.

The chain recombines TRBV9 with TRBJ2-2, with 8 bases matching TRBD1. In germline, CDR1 is SGDLS, CDR2 YYNGEE. This CDR3 comprises 16 residues. The V and J ends lost 4 bases and 3 bases, in that order; junction bases with no gene match: 8. The CDR3 region is CASSPLGQGYTGELFF. CDR3 coding DNA: TGTGCCAGCAGCCCCCTTGGACAGGGCTACACCGGGGAGCTGTTTTTT.

The chain carries TRBV6-5 and TRBJ2-5; 7 bases fit TRBD1. The length of the CDR3 is 14 residues. Germline values: CDR1 MNHEY, CDR2 SVGAGI. J lost 2 bases, V lost 6 bases, and 6 bases had no gene match. DNA of the CDR3: TGTGCCAGCAGGCCGACGGGACAGCAAGAGACCCAGTACTTC. Protein: CASRPTGQQETQYF.

This chain links TRBV18 with TRBJ1-1; maybe TRBD1 (6 bases). The CDR3 is 14 amino acids. Trimming took off 5 bases at V and 1 base at J, with 11 bases between the two ends. Looked up from germline, CDR1 is KGHSH and CDR2 is LQKENI. In DNA, the CDR3 is TGTGCCAGCTCATCTCGGACAGAGAACACTGAAGCTTTCTTT. Its protein product is CASSSRTENTEAFF.

The V and J genes are TRBV5-1 and TRBJ2-3, with 7 bases matching TRBD1. Looked up from germline, CDR1 is SGHRS and CDR2 is YFSETQ. V lost 4 bases, J lost 2 bases, and 7 bases stayed unmatched. The CDR3 is 15 amino acids. CDR3: CASSKGQPITDTQYF. CDR3 DNA: TGCGCCAGCAGCAAGGGACAGCCGATCACAGATACGCAGTATTTT.

This sequence joins TRBV28 and TRBJ1-5; D might be TRBD1 (6 bases). Trimming stripped 4 bases from V and 5 bases from J, with 15 bases between. The CDR3 covers 15 residues. Germline CDR1 is MDHEN and CDR2 is SYDVKM. CDR3 amino acids: CASSSVPRTDQPQHF. The CDR3 nucleotides read TGTGCCAGCAGTTCGGTCCCGAGGACAGATCAGCCCCAGCATTTT.

The chain is built from TRBV9 and TRBJ2-7, with D hard to call. The germline V gene has CDR1 SGDLS and CDR2 YYNGEE. Trimming removed 0 bases from V and 0 bases from J, with 7 bases in between. The CDR3 is made up of 14 amino acids. CDR3 coding DNA: TGTGCCAGCAGCGTAGACACCCGCTCCTACGAGCAGTACTTC. Translated, it gives CASSVDTRSYEQYF.

The chain recombines TRBV2 with TRBJ1-1; D is undetermined. Germline V CDR1 and CDR2: SNHLY, FYNNEI. Trimming removed 8 bases at V and 1 base at J, with 14 bases between. The CDR3 runs to 14 residues. The CDR3 region is CASGYVTSNTEAFF. The CDR3 region has the DNA TGTGCCAGCGGGTATGTGACATCGAACACTGAAGCTTTCTTT.

The chain carries TRBV7-8 and TRBJ2-1; the D gene is possibly TRBD1 (5 bases). This CDR3 has 16 amino acids. Trimming pared 5 bases from V and 6 bases from J, leaving 20 bases between. Germline assignment: CDR1 SGHVS and CDR2 FQNEAQ. CDR3 DNA: TGTGCCAGCAGCCTCGTAGGGGAAAGAACTCGCAATGAGCAGTTCTTC. Translated: CASSLVGERTRNEQFF.